This entry describes one T cell receptor (beta chain). Its target is unknown. Regarding time point: recipient sample about 28 days before transplant, after cytoreduction. The assay was immunoSEQ multiplex PCR, and TCRdb's table has in-frame clones only and misses some. This sample carries approximately 39,000 clones, roughly 96% of them seen once, and the ten largest clones take about 1.5%. Trimming removed 1 base at V and 4 bases at J, with 16 bases between. Germline-derived CDR1 and CDR2 are MGHRA and YSYEKL. The CDR3 sequence is 16 residues long. This sample is part of a study of T cell clonotyping in hematopoietic cell transplantation. Study results and caveats: Without cell sorting, CD4 versus CD8 contributions remain unresolved.

This clonotype originated in a man aged 35 to 55 with chronic myeloid leukemia. Some clones in this sample may be carry-over from other donors' samples. The chain recombines TRBV4-1 with TRBJ1-2; a weak D match, TRBD1 (6 bases). Specimen: peripheral blood mononuclear cells, collected before stem cell transplant. CDR3 sequence reads: CASSQAGGGPTYGYTF. The CDR3 bases are TGCGCCAGCAGCCAAGCCGGTGGGGGGCCCACCTATGGCTACACCTTC.